This T cell receptor (beta chain) was observed in a study of control samples from healthy donors and cancer patients. This table comes from immunoSEQ multiplex PCR, and its TCRdb copy is limited to in-frame clones, with some not included. The table records about 170,000 clones, 93% of them present only once. The CDR3 covers 14 residues. Per the germline V gene, CDR1 is MNHEY and CDR2 is SVGAGI. With 6 bases removed from V and 0 bases from J, the gap between germline ends came to 8 bases. The chain is built from TRBV6-5 and TRBJ1-4; the D is unclear. The receptor comes from a woman in her sixties in good health. The sequenced sample consisted of blood. The CDR3 is CASRPRTTNEKLFF. The CDR3, as DNA: TGTGCCAGCAGACCCAGGACAACTAATGAAAAACTGTTTTTT.